This T cell receptor (beta chain) was obtained from a study of blood T cell repertoires in COVID-19 (dated by TCRdb to 2019 to 2021). Study-level background: Samples from collaborators originated in the United States, Italy and Spain and spanned both the acute and convalescent phases of COVID-19. Sample metadata almost always included a de-identified subject ID, COVID-19 status, age in years and sex. Where available, HLA class I and class II types were obtained from metadata supplied by the sample provider rather than from assay-based typing. The repertoires were made available in a free public database intended to serve as a resource for research on the immune response to SARS-CoV-2. The dataset comprised deeply sampled blood TCRbeta repertoires from subjects exposed to, actively infected with, or recovered from COVID-19. The material from the prospective study consisted of cDNA or gDNA derived from T cells, B-cell-depleted T cells, or PBMCs. The samples were drawn from two sources: the first 160 participants of the ongoing ImmuneRACE study, and 1,200 or so subjects contributed by 6 global collaborators.

CDR1 MNHEY and CDR2 SVGAGI were looked up in the germline V gene. V sheds 1 base and J sheds 4 bases, leaving 9 bases between their ends. CDR3 length: 14 amino acids, cysteine to phenylalanine. CDR3 DNA is the only sequence kept; it has 42 bases, read in frame from the first base. Comment on this clone: The clone's antigen remains unknown. No much larger clone is present one base from it, and per-base qualities are unavailable.

The immunoSEQ Assay, a bias-controlled multiplex PCR, was used to amplify TCRbeta CDR3 regions from genomic DNA. The original pipeline was this. The number of nucleated cells in each sample was estimated from the amplification of reference gene primers within the assay. To quantify the absolute abundance of each unique TCRbeta CDR3 rearrangement, sequence reads were collapsed and filtered. For each sample, productive Simpson clonality was calculated as the square root of Simpson's diversity index over productive rearrangements. Held by TCRdb, this immuneACCESS table contains in-frame sequences only and omits some clones. Under half of the omission traces to an unresolved V gene where checked; the cause of the rest is unknown. D and trimming were read from the DNA, whereas the V and J calls and clone size are those reported in that table. A total of 60,000 to 75,000 clones appear in this sample, 70% to 90% of them only once. The ten largest account for 3.5% to 5% of the sample.

Each collaborating institution followed its own protocols to collect whole blood in K2EDTA tubes. For TCRbeta analysis, collaborators shipped samples as frozen whole blood, isolated PBMCs, or DNA extracted from either of those sample types. The full study reports these points: Clinical and demographic metadata were provided uncurated, with the amount varying by source and participant.

The source material was peripheral blood. The receptor comes from a man between 65 and 85 years old with active COVID-19. The chain joins TRBV6-5 to TRBJ2-3; a tentative D call is TRBD1 (5 bases match). The CDR3 corresponds to CASSYLGRSDTQYF. Here is the DNA: TGTGCCAGCAGTTACTTGGGGCGGTCAGATACGCAGTATTTT.